The next 30 T cell receptor beta chains were all read from a single sample in a study of blood T cell repertoires in COVID-19. Here immunoSEQ multiplex PCR was the method, and the copy in TCRdb shows in-frame clones only, minus some. Of hundreds of thousands of clones detected, approximately 82% appear once; the ten largest clones hold about 1.9%. The sequenced material came from peripheral blood. The origin of the receptors is a woman at least 80 years old with acute or convalescent COVID-19.

The rearrangement uses TRBV5-1 and TRBJ2-5; 12 bases are a match to TRBD1. Germline loops: CDR1 SGHRS, CDR2 YFSETQ. V trimming: 0 bases; J trimming: 5 bases; junction bases outside the gene matches: 5. CDR3 length equals 16 residues. This CDR3 reads CASSLAGTGGMETQYF. The DNA for the CDR3 is TGCGCCAGCAGCTTGGCCGGGACAGGGGGCATGGAGACCCAGTACTTC.

The chain links TRBV18 to TRBJ2-7, with 10 bases that match TRBD1. The CDR3 sequence is 15 residues long. With 2 bases clipped from V and 1 base from J, the junction kept 2 bases outside the gene matches. Germline CDR1 KGHSH, CDR2 LQKENI. CDR3 DNA sequence: TGTGCCAGCTCACCATTGGGACAGGGGTCCTACGAGCAGTACTTC. Translating it yields CASSPLGQGSYEQYF.

The chain is built from TRBV19 and TRBJ1-2, with 10 bases identical to TRBD1. J gave up 8 bases and V 6 bases, and 6 bases lay outside the gene matches. The CDR3 runs 13 residues. CDR1 is LNHDA, CDR2 SQIVND, per germline (reference sequence). This CDR3 is CASRFGTGDGYTF. CDR3 DNA sequence: TGTGCCAGTAGGTTCGGGACAGGGGACGGCTACACCTTC.

This clone was seen a few times. The chain is built from TRBV19 and TRBJ1-5; 7 nucleotides line up with TRBD1. The germline CDR1 and CDR2 sequences are LNHDA and SQIVND (reference sequence). Trimming took 8 bases from V and 0 from J; bases not matched to a gene: 10. The CDR3 is made up of 16 amino acids. CDR3 residues: CASERGLGDSNQPQHF. The CDR3, as DNA: TGTGCCAGTGAGAGGGGGCTGGGTGATAGCAATCAGCCCCAGCATTTT.

This clone was observed a single time. V is TRBV4-1 and J is TRBJ1-2; 8 nucleotides match TRBD1. Germline assignment: CDR1 MGHRA and CDR2 YSYEKL. The CDR3 spans 15 residues. After removal of 2 bases from V and 7 bases from J, the junction contained 9 bases not matched to a gene. CDR3 bases: TGCGCCAGCAGCCAACGGACAGGGATGTTTGTTGGCTACACCTTC. Its translation is CASSQRTGMFVGYTF.

The chain couples TRBV10-2 to TRBJ2-1, with 13 nucleotides matching TRBD2. The CDR3 is made up of 15 amino acids. Germline V gene sequence: CDR1 WSHSY, CDR2 SAAADI. The V gene end was trimmed by 6 bases and the J gene end by 5 bases; junction bases not matched to a gene: 4. This CDR3 is CASSKTSGGNNEQFF. The CDR3 DNA is TGCGCCAGCAGCAAGACTAGCGGGGGGAACAATGAGCAGTTCTTC.

This clone has just one count. V usage is TRBV30 and J usage is TRBJ1-4, with 9 bases lining up with TRBD1. Germline V gene sequence: CDR1 GTSNPN, CDR2 SVGIG (reference sequence). CDR3 size: 14 residues. The junction had 11 bases not matched to a gene; V was cut back by 7 bases and J by 8 bases. This chain's CDR3 is CASSAGTGREKLFF. In DNA form, the CDR3 reads TGTGCCTCATCCGCGGGGACAGGGAGGGAAAAACTGTTTTTT.

This clone has a handful of counts. V gene TRBV11-2 combines with J gene TRBJ2-3; 7 bases fit TRBD2. In germline, CDR1 is SGHAT, CDR2 FQNNGV. With V trimmed by 6 bases and J by 0 bases, 6 bases remained unmatched. The length of the CDR3 is 15 residues. The CDR3 DNA reads TGTGCCAGCAGTCCCACTAGCGCAAGCACAGATACGCAGTATTTT. It codes for CASSPTSASTDTQYF.

The chain combines TRBV6-2 or TRBV6-3 with TRBJ2-1; D may be TRBD2 (6 bases). Trimming removed 6 bases from V and 1 base from J, with 13 bases in between. This CDR3 region has 15 residues. Germline-derived CDR1 and CDR2 are MNHEY and SVGEGT. CDR3 sequence (DNA): TGTGCCAGCAGCCCCGACGGGGGTTCCTACAATGAGCAGTTCTTC. Its translation is CASSPDGGSYNEQFF.

This clone was observed a few times. The chain uses TRBV2 and TRBJ1-6; TRBD1 is a possible D gene (6 bases). The CDR3 has 16 residues. CDR1 SNHLY and CDR2 FYNNEI come from the germline V gene. Trimming took off 5 bases at V and 0 bases at J, with 11 bases between the two ends. This CDR3 reads CASSLTGNSYNSPLHF. The DNA of the CDR3 is TGTGCCAGCAGTCTTACAGGGAACTCCTATAATTCACCCCTCCACTTT.

The chain couples TRBV3-1 (or the pseudogene TRBV3-2) to TRBJ1-4, with TRBD1 matching over 10 bases. Germline V lookup: CDR1 LGHDT, CDR2 YNNKEL (reference sequence). CDR3 length equals 14 residues. J was trimmed by 7 bases and V by 4 bases; bases with no gene match: 3. This CDR3 reads CASSPRDRGEKLFF. Written as DNA, the CDR3 is TGTGCCAGCAGCCCCCGGGACAGGGGTGAAAAACTGTTTTTT.

This chain uses TRBV5-1 with TRBJ2-2; D is perhaps TRBD1 (6 bases). V was trimmed by 0 bases and J by 2 bases, leaving 14 bases between them. Germline CDR1 reads SGHRS; CDR2 reads YFSETQ. The CDR3 sequence is 17 residues long. The CDR3 sequence is CASSLDSGTLNTGELFF. DNA of the CDR3: TGCGCCAGCAGCTTGGACTCCGGGACACTTAACACCGGGGAGCTGTTTTTT.

V is TRBV4-1 and J is TRBJ2-2; D may be TRBD1 (6 bases). Germline V CDR1 and CDR2: MGHRA, YSYEKL. This CDR3 has 15 residues. Trimming removed 4 bases from V and 5 bases from J, with 14 bases in between. The CDR3 here is CASSPLGGRTGELFF. CDR3 nucleotides: TGCGCCAGCAGCCCACTAGGGGGTAGGACCGGGGAGCTGTTTTTT.

The rearrangement uses TRBV28 and TRBJ1-6; TRBD1 matches 7 bases. Looked up from germline, CDR1 is MDHEN and CDR2 is SYDVKM. V shed 2 bases and J 11 bases; nucleotides not matched to a gene: 15. There are 17 residues in the CDR3. The CDR3 region is CASSLLPTPTGMTPLHF. In DNA form, the CDR3 reads TGTGCCAGCAGTTTACTTCCCACCCCGACAGGGATGACACCCCTCCACTTT.

The V gene is TRBV4-3, the J gene TRBJ2-1, with TRBD2 as a possible D gene (5 bases). The CDR3 length is 12 residues. Germline lookup yields CDR1 LGHNA and CDR2 YSLEER. The V gene lost 5 bases and the J gene lost 8 bases, with 10 bases spanning the gap. The CDR3: CASSLEGDEQFF. CDR3 nucleotides: TGCGCCAGCAGCTTAGAGGGCGATGAGCAGTTCTTC.

The chain uses TRBV6-6 and TRBJ1-4; D is perhaps TRBD1 (6 bases). Trimming stripped 2 bases from V and 2 bases from J, with 9 bases between. There are 15 residues in the CDR3. The germline V gene has CDR1 MNHNY and CDR2 SVGAGI (reference sequence). DNA for the CDR3: TGTGCCAGCAGTTACAATAGGGGGACTAATGAAAAACTGTTTTTT. As protein: CASSYNRGTNEKLFF.

About this clone: Other nucleotide sequences from this sample produce the same CDR3. This sequence joins TRBV5-1 and TRBJ2-1, with TRBD2 matching 8 bases. Germline V gives CDR1 SGHRS, CDR2 YFSETQ. Germline trimming cut 4 bases from V and 0 bases from J; bases unmatched to any gene: 3. CDR3 length: 15 residues. The CDR3, as DNA: TGCGCCAGCAGCGGCCTAGCGGGCTCCTACAATGAGCAGTTCTTC. It translates to CASSGLAGSYNEQFF.

CDR3 sequence reads: CASLGTGGTSNTGELFF. The CDR3 bases are TGTGCCAGCTTGGGGACAGGAGGGACTTCGAACACCGGGGAGCTGTTTTTT. The rearrangement links TRBV7-9 to TRBJ2-2; 8 positions match TRBD1. CDR1 and CDR2 (germline): SEHNR, FQNEAQ (reference sequence). The CDR3 is 17 amino acids. With V trimmed by 8 bases and J by 0 bases, 11 bases remained unmatched.

This clone was seen once. The chain joins TRBV5-4 to TRBJ2-4; the D gene is possibly TRBD2 (6 bases). The CDR3 runs 15 residues. CDR1 SGHNT and CDR2 YYREEE come from the germline V gene (reference sequence). The V end was cut by 2 bases, the J end by 9 bases, with 18 bases between. CDR3 DNA: TGTGCCAGCAGCTTACCCCCCCTGGAGGGAGGCATTCAGTACTTC. It specifies CASSLPPLEGGIQYF.

The V and J genes are TRBV6-5 and TRBJ2-5; tentatively, D is TRBD2 (5 bases). The length of the CDR3 is 13 residues. Trimming removed 11 bases at V and 2 bases at J, with 15 bases between. Germline V gene lookup returns CDR1 MNHEY and CDR2 SVGAGI. The CDR3 DNA follows: TGTGCCGGTGAGAGGACTTTGCAAGAGACCCAGTACTTC. This gives the protein CAGERTLQETQYF.

The chain combines TRBV11-2 with TRBJ2-3, with TRBD2 identical over 11 bases. Germline CDR1 is SGHAT and CDR2 is FQNNGV. The ends lost 4 bases at V and 4 bases at J; junction bases unmatched: 13. This CDR3 comprises 18 residues. CDR3 sequence reads: CASSYISGLAGGPDTQYF. CDR3 bases: TGTGCCAGCAGCTATATATCGGGCCTAGCGGGGGGCCCAGATACGCAGTATTTT.

This clone has more than one count but fewer than ten. The J gene is TRBJ2-7, the V gene TRBV7-2, with TRBD1 identical over 9 bases. Germline CDR1 is SGHTA and CDR2 is FQGNSA. V shed 5 bases and J 3 bases; nucleotides not matched to a gene: 5. This CDR3 region has 14 residues. The CDR3 region is CASSQGTGNYEQYF. For the CDR3, the DNA is TGTGCCAGCAGCCAGGGGACAGGGAACTACGAGCAGTACTTC.

J is TRBJ2-5 and V is TRBV7-9; 7 positions match TRBD2. The CDR3 runs to 12 residues. V shed 3 bases, J shed 14 bases, and the junction held 9 bases outside the gene matches. CDR1 SEHNR and CDR2 FQNEAQ come from the germline V gene (reference sequence). The chain's CDR3 is CASSLGGTPYYF. The CDR3 region has the DNA TGTGCCAGCAGCTTGGGGGGGACCCCTTACTACTTC.

The chain employs TRBV5-4 and TRBJ2-7, with D maybe TRBD2 (6 bases). Trimming shortened V by 4 bases and J by 2 bases, and 16 bases separated the two germline ends. CDR1 and CDR2 (germline): SGHNT, YYREEE (reference sequence). This CDR3 contains 15 residues. CDR3 sequence (DNA): TGTGCCAGCAGCCTCTTAGCGCGGGGAACCTACGAGCAGTACTTC. This encodes CASSLLARGTYEQYF.

V is TRBV3-1 (or the pseudogene TRBV3-2) and J is TRBJ1-6; D may be TRBD1 (6 bases). CDR3 length: 12 residues. Looked up from germline, CDR1 is LGHDT and CDR2 is YNNKEL (reference sequence). V shed 4 bases and J shed 13 bases, with 11 bases lying between them. CDR3 sequence reads: CASSPRGSPLHF. In DNA, the CDR3 is TGTGCCAGCAGCCCCAGGGGCTCGCCCCTCCACTTT.

This clone was picked up a small number of times. The chain links TRBV11-1 to TRBJ2-2, with D tentatively TRBD1 (7 bases). The CDR3 extends over 15 amino acids. The V and J ends lost 7 bases and 1 base respectively, with 13 bases between them. Germline V gene lookup returns CDR1 SGHAT and CDR2 FQDESV (reference sequence). The CDR3 sequence is CASNRRGQNTGELFF. CDR3 DNA sequence: TGTGCCAGCAACCGGAGGGGGCAGAACACCGGGGAGCTGTTTTTT.

This clone was observed once. The chain combines TRBV11-1 with TRBJ2-3; D remains unclear. Germline lookup yields CDR1 SGHAT and CDR2 FQDESV (reference sequence). The V end lost 3 bases, the J end lost 2 bases, and 12 bases lay between the germline ends. This CDR3 has 15 amino acids. The CDR3 reads CASSLSRRPTDTQYF. As DNA, the CDR3 is TGTGCCAGCAGCTTGAGCCGGCGGCCCACAGATACGCAGTATTTT.

The chain has TRBV18 and TRBJ1-5; D remains unclear. Trimming left V 3 bases short and J 4 bases short, with 7 bases between. The germline V gene encodes CDR1 KGHSH and CDR2 LQKENI. The CDR3 covers 13 residues. CDR3 sequence reads: CASSPGPNQPQHF. The DNA for the CDR3 is TGTGCCAGCTCACCGGGCCCAAATCAGCCCCAGCATTTT.

The genes are TRBV7-2 and TRBJ2-7; possible D gene TRBD2, 5 bases. Germline CDR1 is SGHTA and CDR2 is FQGNSA. The CDR3 has 15 amino acids. Trimming stripped 2 bases from V and 6 bases from J, with 17 bases between. The CDR3 sequence: CASSLSSPIPAEQYF. In DNA form, the CDR3 reads TGTGCCAGCAGCTTATCTAGCCCGATACCCGCCGAGCAGTACTTC.

This chain uses TRBV10-3 with TRBJ2-5; 11 nucleotides align to TRBD2. Germline V gene sequence: CDR1 ENHRY, CDR2 SYGVKD. The V gene end was trimmed by 8 bases and the J gene end by 2 bases; junction bases not matched to a gene: 1. The CDR3 length is 13 residues. Written as DNA, the CDR3 is TGTGCCATCGGGACTAGCGGACAAGAGACCCAGTACTTC. This sequence encodes CAIGTSGQETQYF.